These T cell receptor beta chains were read from a single sample in a study of blood T cell repertoires in COVID-19. Assay used: immunoSEQ multiplex PCR; TCRdb lists only in-frame clones, some missing. The sample contains approximately 350,000 clones, roughly four fifths of which appear only once. Sequencing was carried out using PBMCs or T cells enriched from blood (not recorded which). These receptors all come from a woman between 50 and 59 years old who had recovered from COVID-19. CDR3s include the opening cysteine and the closing phenylalanine or tryptophan. D genes are given only for firm matches. Size tells how often a clone was seen (once, few, many) or the class of an expanded clone, and some rows leave it out.

j_gene,abundance,d_gene,v_gene,CDR3nt,CDR3aa
TRBJ2-7,.,TRBD1,TRBV6-2/TRBV6-3,TGTGCCAGCAGCCCCACAGGGGGGTACGAGCAGTACTTC,CASSPTGGYEQYF
TRBJ2-5,many,.,TRBV6-1,TGTGCCAGCAGTGAAAGGGAGAAGACCCAGTACTTC,CASSEREKTQYF
TRBJ1-6,once,.,TRBV30,TGTGCCTGGAGTACGGGGAGTTCCTATAATTCACCCCTCCACTTT,CAWSTGSSYNSPLHF
TRBJ1-1,.,.,TRBV12-5,TGTGCTAGTGGTTTGGGAGGTACTGAAGCTTTCTTT,CASGLGGTEAFF
TRBJ1-1,few,.,TRBV5-1,TGCGCCAGCAGCCCGAGGCTTAGACTGAACACTGAAGCTTTCTTT,CASSPRLRLNTEAFF
TRBJ1-3,.,.,TRBV5-1,TGCGCCAGCAGCTTTCGGGAGGCCCGAGACACCATATATTTT,CASSFREARDTIYF
TRBJ1-1,.,TRBD1,TRBV11-3,TGTGCCAGCAGCTTACCGTCGGGACAGGGGGGCACTGAAGCTTTCTTT,CASSLPSGQGGTEAFF
TRBJ1-2,.,TRBD1,TRBV19,TGTGCCAGTAGGCCCCGGGACAGGGCTAACTATGGCTACACCTTC,CASRPRDRANYGYTF
TRBJ1-6,once,.,TRBV6-2/TRBV6-3,TGTGCCAGCAGTTTACAGGGTGAATCACCCCTCCACTTT,CASSLQGESPLHF
TRBJ1-1,.,TRBD1,TRBV7-8,TGTGCCAGCAGCCTGGGGACAGGGAGAGCTTTCTTT,CASSLGTGRAFF
TRBJ1-2,.,.,TRBV6-5,TGTGCCAGCAGTCTCATAAGGGGTTCAGGCTATGGCTACACCTTC,CASSLIRGSGYGYTF
TRBJ1-6,.,.,TRBV28,TGTGCCAGCAGTCTAGGGGCCTTTGGATCACCCCTCCACTTT,CASSLGAFGSPLHF
TRBJ1-2,once,.,TRBV7-3,TGTGCCAGCAGCCCCGGCCTGGGGGCCTATGGCTACACCTTC,CASSPGLGAYGYTF
TRBJ1-1,.,.,TRBV6-5,TGTGCCAGCAGTTACTCCACCCAGGTTAGCGGAGCTTTCTTT,CASSYSTQVSGAFF
TRBJ1-1,.,.,TRBV4-1,TGCGCCAGCAGCCAAGAGATCGGCGCGGACACTGAAGCTTTCTTT,CASSQEIGADTEAFF
TRBJ1-2,.,TRBD1,TRBV19,TGTGCCAGTAGTGCCGATGGGACAGTTTATGGCTACACCTTC,CASSADGTVYGYTF
TRBJ1-3,.,.,TRBV7-2,TGTGCCAGCAGCCCCCAGGGGTCTGGAAACACCATATATTTT,CASSPQGSGNTIYF
TRBJ1-6,.,.,TRBV2,TGTGCCAGCAGTGAAAGTCTAATGGGGGCAGGAAATAATTCACCCCTCCACTTT,CASSESLMGAGNNSPLHF
TRBJ2-2,.,.,TRBV12-3/TRBV12-4,TGTGCCAGCACGGGGACCGGGGAGCTGTTTTTT,CASTGTGELFF
TRBJ2-3,.,TRBD2,TRBV18,TGTGCCAGCTCACGTTGGTCGGCGGGGGGGACAGATACGCAGTATTTT,CASSRWSAGGTDTQYF
TRBJ2-7,.,TRBD1,TRBV5-6,TGTGCCAGCACCAACATCCGGACAGGGAGAAACTACGAGCAGTACTTC,CASTNIRTGRNYEQYF
TRBJ1-1,.,.,TRBV27,TGTGCCAGCAGCTACTCAGAGGGCACTGAAGCTTTCTTT,CASSYSEGTEAFF